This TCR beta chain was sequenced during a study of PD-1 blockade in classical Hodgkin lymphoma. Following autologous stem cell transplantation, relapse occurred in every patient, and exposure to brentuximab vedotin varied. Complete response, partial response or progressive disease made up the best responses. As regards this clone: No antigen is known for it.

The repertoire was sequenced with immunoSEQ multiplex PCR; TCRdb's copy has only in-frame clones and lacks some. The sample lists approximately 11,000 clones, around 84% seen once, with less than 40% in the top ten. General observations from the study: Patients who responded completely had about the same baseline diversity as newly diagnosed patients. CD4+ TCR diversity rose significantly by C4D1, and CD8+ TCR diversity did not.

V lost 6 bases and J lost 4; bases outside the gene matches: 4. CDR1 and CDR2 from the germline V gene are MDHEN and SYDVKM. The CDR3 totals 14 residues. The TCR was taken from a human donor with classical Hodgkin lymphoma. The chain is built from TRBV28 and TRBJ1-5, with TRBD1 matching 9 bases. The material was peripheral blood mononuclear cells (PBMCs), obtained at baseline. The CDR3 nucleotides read TGTGCCAGCAGAGCCGGGACAGGGAATCAGCCCCAGCATTTT. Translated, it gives CASRAGTGNQPQHF.